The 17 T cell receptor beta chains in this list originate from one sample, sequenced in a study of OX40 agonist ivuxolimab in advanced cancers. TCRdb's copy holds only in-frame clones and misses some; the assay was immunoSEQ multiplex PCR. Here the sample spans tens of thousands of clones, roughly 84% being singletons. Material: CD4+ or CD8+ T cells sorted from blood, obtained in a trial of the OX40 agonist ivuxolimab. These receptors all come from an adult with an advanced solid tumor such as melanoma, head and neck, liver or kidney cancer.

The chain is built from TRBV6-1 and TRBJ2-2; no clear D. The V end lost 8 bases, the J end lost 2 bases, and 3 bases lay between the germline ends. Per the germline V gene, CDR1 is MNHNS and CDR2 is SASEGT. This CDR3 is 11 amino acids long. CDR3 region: CASSNTGELFF. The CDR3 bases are TGTGCCAGCTCAAACACCGGGGAGCTGTTTTTT.

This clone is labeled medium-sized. The CDR3 is CASSMTRNTEAFF. The CDR3 DNA sequence: TGTGCCAGTAGTATGACACGGAACACTGAAGCTTTCTTT. This rearrangement joins TRBV19 to TRBJ1-1; no reliable D call. Trimming took 3 bases from V and 1 from J, leaving 6 bases between them. The CDR3 totals 13 residues. Germline CDR1 and CDR2: LNHDA and SQIVND (reference sequence).

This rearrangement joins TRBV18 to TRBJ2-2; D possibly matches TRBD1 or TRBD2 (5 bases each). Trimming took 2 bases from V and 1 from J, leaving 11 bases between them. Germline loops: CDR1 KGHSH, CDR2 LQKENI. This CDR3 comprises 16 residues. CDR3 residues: CASSPWGTENTGELFF. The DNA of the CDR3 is TGTGCCAGCTCACCATGGGGGACCGAGAACACCGGGGAGCTGTTTTTT.

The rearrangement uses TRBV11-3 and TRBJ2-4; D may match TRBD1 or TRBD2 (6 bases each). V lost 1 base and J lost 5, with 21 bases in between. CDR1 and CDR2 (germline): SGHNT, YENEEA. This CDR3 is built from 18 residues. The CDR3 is CASSLGGGSHLKENIQYF. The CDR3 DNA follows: TGTGCCAGCAGCTTAGGAGGGGGGAGCCACCTGAAAGAAAACATTCAGTACTTC.

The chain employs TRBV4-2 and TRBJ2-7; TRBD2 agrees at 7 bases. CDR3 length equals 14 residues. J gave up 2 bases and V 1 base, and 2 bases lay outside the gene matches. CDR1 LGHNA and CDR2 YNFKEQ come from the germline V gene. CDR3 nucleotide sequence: TGTGCCAGCAGCCAAGGGGCGGGGGCCTACGAGCAGTACTTC. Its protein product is CASSQGAGAYEQYF.

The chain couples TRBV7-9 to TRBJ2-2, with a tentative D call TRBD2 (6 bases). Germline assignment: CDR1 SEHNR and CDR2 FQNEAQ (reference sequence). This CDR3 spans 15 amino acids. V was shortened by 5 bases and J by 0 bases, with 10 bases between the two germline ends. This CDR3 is CASSSPGANTGELFF. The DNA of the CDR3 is TGTGCCAGCAGCAGTCCGGGAGCGAACACCGGGGAGCTGTTTTTT.

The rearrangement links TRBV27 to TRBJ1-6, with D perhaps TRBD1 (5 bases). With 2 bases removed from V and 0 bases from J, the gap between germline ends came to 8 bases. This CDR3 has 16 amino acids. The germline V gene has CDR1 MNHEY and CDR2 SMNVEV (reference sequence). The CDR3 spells CASSLPGDSYNSPLHF. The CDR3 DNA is TGTGCCAGCAGTTTACCGGGGGACTCCTATAATTCACCCCTCCACTTT.

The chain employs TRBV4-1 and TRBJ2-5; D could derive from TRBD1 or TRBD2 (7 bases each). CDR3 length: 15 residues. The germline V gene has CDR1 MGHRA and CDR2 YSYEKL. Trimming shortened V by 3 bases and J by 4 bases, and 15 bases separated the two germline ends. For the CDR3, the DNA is TGCGCCAGCAGCCATTCAGACAGGGAGGGAGAGACCCAGTACTTC. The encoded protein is CASSHSDREGETQYF.

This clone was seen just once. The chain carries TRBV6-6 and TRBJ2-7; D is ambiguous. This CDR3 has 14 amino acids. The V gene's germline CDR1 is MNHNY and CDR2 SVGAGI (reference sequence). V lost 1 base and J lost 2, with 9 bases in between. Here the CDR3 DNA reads TGTGCCAGCAGTTACTTCGGCGGACCCTACGAGCAGTACTTC. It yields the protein CASSYFGGPYEQYF.

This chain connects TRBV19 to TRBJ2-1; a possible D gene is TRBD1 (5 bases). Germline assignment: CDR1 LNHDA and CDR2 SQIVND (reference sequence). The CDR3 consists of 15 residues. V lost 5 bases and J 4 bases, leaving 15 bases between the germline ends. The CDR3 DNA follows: TGTGCCAGTAGTGAGACAGATACCGGGTACAATGAGCAGTTCTTC. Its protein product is CASSETDTGYNEQFF.

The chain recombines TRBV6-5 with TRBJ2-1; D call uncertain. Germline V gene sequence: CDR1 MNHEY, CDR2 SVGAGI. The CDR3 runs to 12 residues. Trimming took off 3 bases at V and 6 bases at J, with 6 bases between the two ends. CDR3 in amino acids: CASSYSSNEQFF. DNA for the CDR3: TGTGCCAGCAGTTATTCAAGCAATGAGCAGTTCTTC.

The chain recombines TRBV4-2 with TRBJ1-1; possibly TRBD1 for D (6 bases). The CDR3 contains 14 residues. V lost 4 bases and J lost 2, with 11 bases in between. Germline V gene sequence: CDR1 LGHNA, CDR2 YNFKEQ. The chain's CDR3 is CASSLLTGNTEAFF. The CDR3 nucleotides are TGTGCCAGCAGCCTGCTGACAGGCAACACTGAAGCTTTCTTT.

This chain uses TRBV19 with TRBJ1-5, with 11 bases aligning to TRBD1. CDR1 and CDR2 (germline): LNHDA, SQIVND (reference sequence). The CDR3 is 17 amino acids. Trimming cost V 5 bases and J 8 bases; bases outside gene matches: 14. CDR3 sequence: CASSFVPGQGAREPQHF. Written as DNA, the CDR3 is TGTGCCAGTAGTTTTGTACCAGGACAGGGGGCGCGTGAGCCCCAGCATTTT.

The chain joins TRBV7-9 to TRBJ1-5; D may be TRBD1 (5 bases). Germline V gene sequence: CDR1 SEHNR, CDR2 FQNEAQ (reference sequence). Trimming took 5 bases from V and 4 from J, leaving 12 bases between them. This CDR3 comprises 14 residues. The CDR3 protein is CASSGPEGNQPQHF. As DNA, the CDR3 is TGTGCCAGCAGCGGCCCCGAGGGGAATCAGCCCCAGCATTTT.

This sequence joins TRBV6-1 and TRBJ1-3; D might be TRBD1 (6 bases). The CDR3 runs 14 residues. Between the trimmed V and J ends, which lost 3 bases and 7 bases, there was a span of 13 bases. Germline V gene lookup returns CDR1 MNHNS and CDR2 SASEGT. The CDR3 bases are TGTGCCAGCAGTGATTGGGGGCGCAGGAACACCATATATTTT. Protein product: CASSDWGRRNTIYF.

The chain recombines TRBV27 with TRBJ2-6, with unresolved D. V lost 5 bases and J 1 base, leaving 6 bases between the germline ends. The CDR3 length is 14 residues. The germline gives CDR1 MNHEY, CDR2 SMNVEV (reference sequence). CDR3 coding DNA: TGTGCCAGCAGTATCCTTTCTGGGGCCAACGTCCTGACTTTC. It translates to CASSILSGANVLTF.

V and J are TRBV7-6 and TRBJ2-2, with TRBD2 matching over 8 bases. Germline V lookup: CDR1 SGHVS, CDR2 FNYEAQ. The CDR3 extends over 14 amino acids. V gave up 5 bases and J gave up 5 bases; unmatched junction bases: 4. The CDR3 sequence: CASSSSGGTGELFF. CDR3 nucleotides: TGTGCCAGCAGCAGCAGCGGGGGTACCGGGGAGCTGTTTTTT.